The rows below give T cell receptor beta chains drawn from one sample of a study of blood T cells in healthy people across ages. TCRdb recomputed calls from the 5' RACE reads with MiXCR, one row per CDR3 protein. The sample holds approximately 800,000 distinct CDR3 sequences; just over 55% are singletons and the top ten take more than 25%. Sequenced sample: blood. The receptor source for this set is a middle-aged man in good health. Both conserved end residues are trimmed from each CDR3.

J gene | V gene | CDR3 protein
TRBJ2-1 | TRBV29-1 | SSKGQGAISEQF
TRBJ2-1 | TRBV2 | ASMGSGGYNEQF
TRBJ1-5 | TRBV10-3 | AIGDRGNQPQH
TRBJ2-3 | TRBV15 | ATSRDSGLVSDTQY
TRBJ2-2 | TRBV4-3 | ASSQEENTGELF
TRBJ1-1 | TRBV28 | ASSSGQVLNTEAF
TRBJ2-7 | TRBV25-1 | ASSDRREGSYEQY
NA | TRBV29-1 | SVVDRENYEQY
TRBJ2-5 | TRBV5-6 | ASQQGFGETQY
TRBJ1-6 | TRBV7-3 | ASSVGAGTPLH
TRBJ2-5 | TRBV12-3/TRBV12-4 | ASTRQGKTQY
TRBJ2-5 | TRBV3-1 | ASSHGEGFLETQY
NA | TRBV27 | ASSLSQTGYSEQY
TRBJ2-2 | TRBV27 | ASSWGLAGSGELF
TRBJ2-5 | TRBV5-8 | ASSLAGQGIRETQY
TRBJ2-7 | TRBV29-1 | SATGGQRSSYEQY
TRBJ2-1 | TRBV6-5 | ASSYGSGAYNEQF
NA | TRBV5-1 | ASTASGGHNEQY
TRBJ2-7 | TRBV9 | ASSVASGTDEQY
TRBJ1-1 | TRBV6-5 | ASSAHSNTEAF
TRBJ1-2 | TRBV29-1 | SVEWQLYGYT
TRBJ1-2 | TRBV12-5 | ASGSRQDYGYT
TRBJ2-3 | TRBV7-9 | ASSLTSAPPDTQY
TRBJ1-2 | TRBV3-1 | ASSPLKTTGGGYGYT
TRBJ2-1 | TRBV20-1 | SARDRRGGNEQF
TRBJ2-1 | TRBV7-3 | ASNMGLAGGSSSYNEQF
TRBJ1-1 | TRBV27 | ASSSDTENTEAF
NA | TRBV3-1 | ASSRPQGQKETQY
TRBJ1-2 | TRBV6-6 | ASQPGLANYGYT
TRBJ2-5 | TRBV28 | ASSGVQETQY